The clone carrying this T cell receptor (beta chain) was counted at least ten times. The antigen remains unidentified. Original processing notes: For papillary thyroid cancer, a distant-metastasis classifier was constructed from CDR3 differences observed across clinicopathological groups. MiXCR was used by TCRdb to re-call the PCR reads. The V and J calls follow TCRdb's processing rather than the paper's. The table has about 20,000 clones, roughly a sixth seen once; the top ten hold about 10%. This specimen belongs to a study of metastatic and nonmetastatic thyroid tumors. Study-wide context: Repertoires were compared across blood and tumor or nodule tissue from malignant and benign thyroid patients. Whole-study findings and limits: Across blood and tumor, TCR beta diversity in malignant thyroid tumors was reportedly significantly higher than in benign nodules.

Not a single patient had been given any form of treatment at any point before undergoing thyroid surgery. CDR1 and CDR2 (germline): SGHNT, YENEEA. This CDR3 contains 15 residues. Trimming pared 5 bases from V and 5 bases from J, leaving 19 bases between. The chain couples TRBV11-3 to TRBJ2-7; D remains ambiguous. The source is a female donor with papillary thyroid cancer or a benign thyroid nodule (not recorded which). Some clones in this sample may be carry-over from other donors' samples. The sample was tumor tissue. CDR3 nucleotides: TGTGCCAGCAGCCGTGAACATGGCCCGGGTAACGAGCAGTACTTC. This sequence encodes CASSREHGPGNEQYF.